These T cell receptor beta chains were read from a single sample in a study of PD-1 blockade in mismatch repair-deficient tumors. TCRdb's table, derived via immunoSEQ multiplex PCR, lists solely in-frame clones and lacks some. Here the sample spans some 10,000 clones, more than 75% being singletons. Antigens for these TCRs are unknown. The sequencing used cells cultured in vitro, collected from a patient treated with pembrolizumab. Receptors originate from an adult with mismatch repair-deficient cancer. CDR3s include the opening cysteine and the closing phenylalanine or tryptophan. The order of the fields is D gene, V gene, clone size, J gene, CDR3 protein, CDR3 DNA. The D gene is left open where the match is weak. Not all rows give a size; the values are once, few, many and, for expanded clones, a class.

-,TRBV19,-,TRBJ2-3,CASSIVFTDTQYF,TGTGCCAGTAGTATAGTCTTCACAGATACGCAGTATTTT
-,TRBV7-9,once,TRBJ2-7,CASSPARPYEQYF,TGTGCCAGCAGTCCAGCACGTCCCTACGAGCAGTACTTC
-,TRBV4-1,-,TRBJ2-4,CASSQTTRRGMGKNIQYF,TGCGCCAGCAGCCAGACTACGCGCCGGGGAATGGGCAAAAACATTCAGTACTTC
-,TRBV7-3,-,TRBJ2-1,CASSLQYGEQNEQFF,TGTGCCAGCAGCTTACAGTATGGGGAACAAAATGAGCAGTTCTTC
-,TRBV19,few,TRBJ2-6,CASKIQSGANVLTF,TGTGCCAGTAAGATTCAATCTGGGGCCAACGTCCTGACTTTC
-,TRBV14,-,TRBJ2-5,CASSRYVQETQYF,TGTGCCAGCAGCCGCTACGTCCAAGAGACCCAGTACTTC
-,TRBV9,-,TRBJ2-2,CASSVALLGTGELFF,TGTGCCAGCAGCGTAGCTTTGCTAGGAACCGGGGAGCTGTTTTTT
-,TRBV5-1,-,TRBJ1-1,CASSLDKATEAFF,TGCGCCAGCAGCTTGGATAAAGCCACTGAAGCTTTCTTT
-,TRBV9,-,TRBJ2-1,CASSGKTGYNEQFF,TGTGCCAGCAGCGGGAAGACGGGTTACAATGAGCAGTTCTTC
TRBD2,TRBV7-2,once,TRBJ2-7,CASSLVGLLAGGVEQYF,TGTGCCAGCAGCTTAGTAGGTCTACTAGCGGGAGGGGTCGAGCAGTACTTC
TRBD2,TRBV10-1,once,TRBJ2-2,CASSGWTSGTNTGELFF,TGCGCCAGCAGTGGGTGGACTAGCGGGACGAACACCGGGGAGCTGTTTTTT
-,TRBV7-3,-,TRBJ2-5,CASSLAGAGETQYF,TGTGCCAGCAGCTTAGCCGGGGCGGGGGAGACCCAGTACTTC
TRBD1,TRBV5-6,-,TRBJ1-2,CASSETGGSTYGYTF,TGTGCCAGCAGCGAGACAGGGGGCTCGACGTATGGCTACACCTTC
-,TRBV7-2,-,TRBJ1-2,CASSLEFSNYGYTF,TGTGCCAGCAGCTTAGAGTTTTCTAACTATGGCTACACCTTC
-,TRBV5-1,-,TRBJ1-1,CASSTEMNTEAFF,TGCGCCAGCAGTACGGAGATGAACACTGAAGCTTTCTTT
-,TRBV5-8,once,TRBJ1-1,CASSLDPGGPEAFF,TGTGCCAGCAGCTTGGACCCAGGAGGTCCTGAAGCTTTCTTT
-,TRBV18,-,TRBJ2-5,CASSPRGEVRTQYF,TGTGCCAGCTCACCACGGGGTGAGGTTCGGACCCAGTACTTC
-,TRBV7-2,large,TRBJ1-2,CASSLVLANYGYTF,TGTGCCAGCAGCTTAGTTCTAGCTAACTATGGCTACACCTTC
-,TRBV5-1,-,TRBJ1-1,CASSLAGNTEAFF,TGCGCCAGCAGCCTCGCCGGGAACACTGAAGCTTTCTTT
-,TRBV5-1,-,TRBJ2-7,CASSLVVGPPYEQYF,TGCGCCAGCAGCTTGGTGGTGGGCCCCCCCTACGAGCAGTACTTC
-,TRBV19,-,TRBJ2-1,CASSIRQGGDYNEQFF,TGTGCCAGTAGTATCCGTCAGGGGGGGGATTACAATGAGCAGTTCTTC
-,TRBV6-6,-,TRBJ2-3,CASSYAGLATDTQYF,TGTGCCAGCAGTTACGCTGGCCTAGCAACAGATACGCAGTATTTT
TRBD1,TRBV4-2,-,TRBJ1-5,CASSPGVTGTNQPQHF,TGTGCCAGCAGCCCCGGCGTGACAGGGACAAATCAGCCCCAGCATTTT
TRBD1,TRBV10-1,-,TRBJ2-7,CASSDGTGGFEQYF,TGCGCCAGCAGTGATGGGACAGGGGGCTTCGAGCAGTACTTC
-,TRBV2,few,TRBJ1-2,CASSESGAAYYGYTF,TGTGCCAGCAGTGAGTCGGGGGCCGCGTACTATGGCTACACCTTC
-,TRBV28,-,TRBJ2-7,CASSSYSPGGYEQYF,TGTGCCAGCAGTTCCTATTCACCCGGGGGCTACGAGCAGTACTTC
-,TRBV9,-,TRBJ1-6,CASSASRVGDSPLHF,TGTGCCAGCAGCGCGTCCAGGGTTGGGGATTCACCCCTCCACTTT
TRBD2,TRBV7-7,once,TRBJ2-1,CASSFRLAGYNEQFF,TGTGCCAGCAGCTTCAGACTAGCGGGTTACAATGAGCAGTTCTTC
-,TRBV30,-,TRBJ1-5,CAWGRGEGLGQPQHF,TGTGCCTGGGGGAGAGGGGAGGGTCTCGGTCAGCCCCAGCATTTT
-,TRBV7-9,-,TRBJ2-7,CASSPQGISYEQYF,TGTGCCAGCAGCCCCCAGGGGATCTCCTACGAGCAGTACTTC
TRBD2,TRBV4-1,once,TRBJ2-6,CASSQVSLWTSGSKAGANVLTF,TGCGCCAGCAGCCAAGTATCGTTGTGGACTAGCGGGAGTAAGGCTGGGGCCAACGTCCTGACTTTC
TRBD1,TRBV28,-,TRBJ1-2,CAIPPGQRYGYTF,TGTGCCATACCCCCGGGACAGAGATATGGCTACACCTTC
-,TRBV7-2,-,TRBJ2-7,CASSLAITMGEQYF,TGTGCCAGCAGCTTAGCGATTACTATGGGGGAGCAGTACTTC
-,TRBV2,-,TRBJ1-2,CASSDAAGYGYTF,TGTGCCAGCAGTGACGCGGCGGGCTATGGCTACACCTTC
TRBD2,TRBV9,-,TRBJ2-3,CASSPGTSGMTDTQYF,TGTGCCAGCAGCCCCGGGACTAGCGGGATGACAGATACGCAGTATTTT
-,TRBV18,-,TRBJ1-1,CASSTPGNTEAFF,TGTGCCAGCTCGACCCCGGGAAACACTGAAGCTTTCTTT
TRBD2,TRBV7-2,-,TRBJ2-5,CASSLTLAGPRETQYF,TGTGCCAGCAGCTTAACCCTAGCGGGACCCCGGGAGACCCAGTACTTC
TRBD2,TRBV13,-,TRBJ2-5,CASSSRLAGGETQYF,TGTGCCAGCAGCTCCCGACTAGCGGGCGGGGAGACCCAGTACTTC